The 7 T cell receptor beta chains reported below all come from one sample, sequenced in a study of blood T cells in healthy people across ages. Together with a sample-barcoded 5' primer, a J-beta primer mix was included in a second PCR lasting about 7 to 11 cycles. TCRdb re-analysed the 5' RACE reads in MiXCR, keeping a single row per CDR3 protein. This repertoire shows around 800,000 distinct CDR3 sequences, less than 80% found once; its top ten account for about 27%. The sequenced material came from blood. Every receptor here comes from a man aged 30 to 39 in good health.

This chain joins TRBV13 and TRBJ2-5, with D possibly matching TRBD2 (6 bases). Germline V gene sequence: CDR1 PRHDT, CDR2 FYEKMQ (reference sequence). CDR3 size: 15 residues. The V end was cut by 3 bases, the J end by 1 base, with 12 bases between. In DNA, the CDR3 is TGTGCCAGCAGCTTCCGCGGGAAAGGCCAAGAGACCCAGTACTTC. This translates into CASSFRGKGQETQYF.

The chain employs TRBV7-3 and TRBJ2-5, with 10 bases fitting TRBD2. This CDR3 region has 13 residues. Losses at the gene ends were 3 bases for V and 6 bases for J; bases not matched to a gene: 1. Germline loops: CDR1 SGHTA, CDR2 FQGTGA. This chain's CDR3 is CASSLGLAKTQYF. The CDR3 DNA follows: TGTGCCAGCAGCTTGGGACTAGCGAAGACCCAGTACTTC.

This chain joins TRBV28 and TRBJ1-2; D is undetermined. This CDR3 is built from 14 residues. V lost 3 bases, J lost 4 bases, and 12 bases lay in between. From germline, CDR1 is MDHEN and CDR2 SYDVKM. The CDR3 coding sequence is TGTGCCAGCAGTTTCCCCAGGATCTTCTATGGCTACACCTTC. Its protein product is CASSFPRIFYGYTF.

The chain is built from TRBV15 and TRBJ2-1; 8 bases fit TRBD2. Germline V gene data show CDR1 as LNHNV and CDR2 as YYDKDF (reference sequence). The CDR3 contains 16 residues. After removal of 4 bases from V and 8 bases from J, the junction contained 13 bases not matched to a gene. The CDR3 bases are TGTGCCACCAGCACCCGGGGGGGCCGCGTGATCGATGAGCAGTTCTTC. It specifies CATSTRGGRVIDEQFF.

In DNA, the CDR3 is TGTGCCAGCAGCGTCAGCGGGAACCTACTGTATTTT. Residues: CASSVSGNLLYF. The rearrangement uses TRBV7-2 and TRBJ2-3, with 7 bases matching TRBD2. The CDR3 consists of 12 residues. Trimming took 5 bases from V and 14 from J; bases not matched to a gene: 10. CDR1 SGHTA and CDR2 FQGNSA come from the germline V gene.

The chain has TRBV9 and TRBJ2-7; D perhaps matches TRBD2 (7 bases). The germline gives CDR1 SGDLS, CDR2 YYNGEE. CDR3 length equals 16 residues. With 3 bases removed from V and 1 base from J, the gap between germline ends came to 17 bases. DNA for the CDR3: TGTGCCAGCAGCGCCGGCGGGGGCGTCGGATCCTACGAGCAGTACTTC. Protein: CASSAGGGVGSYEQYF.

The rearrangement uses TRBV10-3 and TRBJ1-4; D remains unclear. From germline, CDR1 is ENHRY and CDR2 SYGVKD. Between the trimmed V and J ends, which lost 3 bases and 7 bases, there was a span of 15 bases. This CDR3 contains 15 residues. This CDR3 is CAISDPGSGGEKLFF. DNA for the CDR3: TGTGCCATCAGTGACCCGGGCTCAGGAGGTGAAAAACTGTTTTTT.